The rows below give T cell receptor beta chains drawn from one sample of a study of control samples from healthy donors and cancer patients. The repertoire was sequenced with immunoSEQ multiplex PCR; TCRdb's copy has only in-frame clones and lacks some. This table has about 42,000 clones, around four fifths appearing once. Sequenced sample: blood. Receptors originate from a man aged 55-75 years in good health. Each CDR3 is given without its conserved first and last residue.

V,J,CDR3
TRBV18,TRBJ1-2,ASSPREAMPFPGYT
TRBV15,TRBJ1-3,ATSGIGTAGNTIY
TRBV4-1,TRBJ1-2,ASSQDLWERAEYGYT
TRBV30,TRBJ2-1,AWSVLAAIEQF
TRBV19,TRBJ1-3,ASSRGYSGNTIY
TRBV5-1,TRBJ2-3,ASSLRVADTQY
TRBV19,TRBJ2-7,ASARDFRDRSYEQY
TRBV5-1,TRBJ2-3,ASSLAESTDTQY
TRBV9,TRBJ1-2,ASSVAGGRGGYGYT
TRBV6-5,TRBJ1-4,ASSYSGGSSEKLF
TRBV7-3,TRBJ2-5,ASSLTGRPQETQY
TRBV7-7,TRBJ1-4,ASSLQLNEKLF
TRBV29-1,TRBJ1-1,SASATGNTEAF
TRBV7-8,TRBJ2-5,ASSLESAGETQY
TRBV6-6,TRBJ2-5,ASSYSNSGREKTQY
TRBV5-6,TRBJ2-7,ASSFAWGTSSYEQY
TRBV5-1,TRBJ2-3,ASTPQGEGDTQY
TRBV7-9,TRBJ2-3,ASRELAADTDTQY